A selection of T cell receptor delta chains follows, all from one sample in a study of gamma-delta T cells after stem cell transplantation. TCRdb redid the clone calls on the RT-PCR reads with CATT. The profile shows more than 2,000 delta-chain clones, around 5.6% of them singletons. Sequencing was done on a sample of gamma-delta T cells. The origin of the receptors is a human donor. It is not recorded whose cells these are; they may come from a transplant donor. The CDR3 runs from the conserved cysteine through the conserved F or W. A D gene is named only where the DNA matches it firmly. Rows give clone size only sometimes, using once, few, many, or a class for an expanded clone.

TRDD3	TRDJ1	medium-sized	TRDV2	CACDVLGDTSDKLIF	TGTGCCTGTGACGTTCTGGGGGATACTTCCGATAAACTCATCTTT
TRDD3	TRDJ1	-	TRDV2	CACEPVLRGYAGKLIF	TGTGCCTGTGAACCCGTTCTGCGAGGATACGCGGGGAAACTCATCTTT
-	TRDJ1	few	TRDV2	CACDGLLGTPDKEIGKLIF	TGTGCCTGTGACGGGTTACTGGGGACGCCGGATAAAGAAATAGGTAAACTCATCTTT
TRDD3	TRDJ1	-	TRDV2	CACDSLLGDTHADKLTF	TGTGCCTGTGACTCCCTACTGGGGGATACGCATGCCGATAAACTCACCTTT
TRDD3	TRDJ1	medium-sized	TRDV2	CACDGLGDNTDKLIF	TGTGCCTGTGACGGTCTGGGGGACAACACCGATAAACTCATCTTT
TRDD3	TRDJ1	-	TRDV2	CACDTVGGSSDKLIF	TGTGCCTGTGACACCGTTGGGGGATCTAGCGATAAACTCATCTTT
TRDD3	TRDJ1	-	TRDV2	CACERLLGDNLRTDKLIF	TGTGCCTGTGAACGCTTACTGGGGGATAATTTACGCACCGATAAACTCATCTTT
TRDD3	TRDJ1	-	TRDV2	CACDDLSVLGDKTDKLIF	TGTGCCTGTGACGACCTTTCAGTACTGGGGGATAAAACCGATAAACTCATCTTT
-	TRDJ1	few	TRDV2	CACEGLQTGLPVGSGYTDKLIF	TGTGCCTGTGAAGGACTCCAGACTGGGCTTCCCGTGGGTTCAGGGTACACCGATAAACTCATCTTT
TRDD3	TRDJ1	medium-sized	TRDV2	CACDTLLGDTDKLIF	TGTGCCTGTGACACTTTACTGGGGGATACCGATAAACTCATCTTT